This TCR beta chain was recorded in a study of post-analysis software for immune sequencing data (dated by TCRdb to about 2015). Study-wide context: Recorded disease courses included relapsing-remitting, secondary progressive and progressive-relapsing multiple sclerosis, with some patients lacking subtype annotation. Patient repertoires were compared against ten to twelve previously published healthy control repertoires from donors aged about 6 to 26 years. A subset of samples was prepared in parallel using single-end sample barcoding, then pooled and co-amplified after Illumina adapter ligation.

TCR beta repertoires were profiled from peripheral blood of more than ten young patients with multiple sclerosis to demonstrate the VDJtools post-analysis software. Multiple sclerosis patients were children and adolescents aged roughly 6 to 16 years. The library was produced with PCR. Sequencing was carried out with an Illumina HiSeq 2500. To reduce PCR and sequencing biases, unique molecular identifiers were built into the TCR beta cDNA libraries. Per 1 to 10 million input T cells, some 500,000 cDNA molecules were obtained, such that each molecule approximated one T cell. The patient libraries were prepared and sequenced using the same protocol as the earlier healthy control dataset. Samples belonging to the same batch were prepared together, multiplexed and sequenced on a shared HiSeq lane. In the source study's methods: MIGEC handled the raw barcoded reads, throwing out single-read molecular identifier groups before consensus assembly and CDR3 extraction. Clonotype tables were post-analysed with VDJtools, and diversity was normalized by down-sampling all datasets to the smallest sample size. Repertoire overlap clustering matched CDR3 amino acid but not nucleotide sequences to correct batch-related cross-sample contamination. TCRdb reprocessing: public reads trimmed at Q25 with fastp, clones called with MiXCR, in-frame beta chains kept. Each record represents a unique CDR3 protein, reported with the most common genes and DNA among its rows. The V and J calls follow TCRdb's processing rather than the paper's. This sample is represented by hundreds of thousands of distinct CDR3 sequences; 25% to 30% of them were singletons. The ten largest clones capture 0.56% of the sample.

As concerns this clonotype: Its antigen is still unknown. The record has no base qualities; no much larger clone is one base away.

The cysteine opens and the phenylalanine closes a CDR3 of 14 amino acids. Only the CDR3 portion is preserved as DNA: 42 bases, with reading frame beginning at the first base. V loses 1 base, J loses 0 bases, and the germline ends lie 4 bases apart. Sequences DFQATT (CDR1) and SNEGSKA (CDR2) are obtained from the germline V gene (reference sequence). The paper's findings and limits, for the study overall: The control group was slightly older than the multiple sclerosis patient group. Significantly higher frequencies in patients than in controls were found for roughly 5 TRBV segments, including TRBV5-6, TRBV5-1 and TRBV20-1. Direct clustering with F measure revealed strong co-clustering of samples prepared in the same batch, which led to a batch-effect correction. Multiple sclerosis patients had significantly lower normalized Chao1 diversity than controls, a result that suggests substantial peripheral T-cell clonal expansion.

The receptor's source is a girl aged 5-17 years with multiple sclerosis. Sequenced: blood. The chain was built from TRBV20-1 and TRBJ2-6, with the D gene not confidently named. The CDR3 sequence is CSARADSGANVLTF. The base sequence is TGCAGTGCTAGAGCCGACTCTGGGGCCAACGTCCTGACTTTC.